The 20 T cell receptor beta chains below were found in one sample sequenced in a study of cytomegalovirus exposure and HLA in healthy donors. A multiplex PCR was run with 60 Vbeta primers and 13 Jbeta primers. TCRdb's copy holds only in-frame clones and misses some; the assay was immunoSEQ multiplex PCR. The sample has 150,000 to 190,000 clones; roughly 84% are singletons. Specimen: PBMCs. Source of these receptors: a woman under 30 in good health and CMV-seronegative.

The chain is built from TRBV28 and TRBJ1-2; D might be TRBD1 (5 bases). Germline CDR1 reads MDHEN; CDR2 reads SYDVKM. CDR3 size: 11 residues. CDR3 protein: CAWGPPGGYTF. Here the CDR3 DNA reads TGTGCTTGGGGCCCTCCGGGTGGCTACACCTTC.

The chain joins TRBV19 to TRBJ2-5, with D perhaps TRBD2 (6 bases). The germline gives CDR1 LNHDA, CDR2 SQIVND (reference sequence). V was shortened by 4 bases and J by 4 bases, with 7 bases between the two germline ends. The CDR3 is 12 residues long. CDR3 bases: TGTGCCAGTAGTACGGGGGTAGAGACCCAGTACTTC. This sequence encodes CASSTGVETQYF.

The rearrangement uses TRBV6-5 and TRBJ1-1; no clear D. CDR3 length: 13 amino acids. Germline V gene lookup returns CDR1 MNHEY and CDR2 SVGAGI. V was shortened by 7 bases and J by 8 bases, with 17 bases between the two germline ends. CDR3 protein: CASTLIPLGEAFF. The CDR3 nucleotides are TGTGCCAGCACCTTAATTCCCCTCGGGGAAGCTTTCTTT.

V and J are TRBV7-2 and TRBJ2-4; 8 nucleotides agree with TRBD1. The V gene end was trimmed by 3 bases and the J gene end by 8 bases; junction bases not matched to a gene: 6. This CDR3 is 14 amino acids long. Germline V lookup: CDR1 SGHTA, CDR2 FQGNSA. The CDR3 here is CASSLRTGTDIQYF. Here the CDR3 DNA reads TGTGCCAGCAGCTTGAGGACAGGGACGGACATTCAGTACTTC. The full variable domain, rest sourced from reference TRBV7-2 and TRBJ2-4, is GAGVSQSPSNKVTEKGKDVELRCDPISGHTALYWYRQSLGQGLEFLIYFQGNSAPDKSGLPSDRFSAERTGGSVSTLTIQRTQQEDSAVYLCASSLRTGTDIQYFGAGTRLSVL.

V and J are TRBV4-3 and TRBJ1-2; D ambiguous. This CDR3 has 14 residues. V dropped 1 base and J dropped 8 bases, with 14 bases sitting between them. Germline V gene sequence: CDR1 LGHNA, CDR2 YSLEER. The CDR3 sequence: CASSQAVGVLGYTF. CDR3 coding DNA: TGCGCCAGCAGCCAAGCGGTCGGGGTACTCGGCTACACCTTC.

In this sample, this clone turned up once. The rearrangement joins TRBV5-4 to TRBJ2-7, with TRBD2 matching over 11 bases. The germline V gene encodes CDR1 SGHNT and CDR2 YYREEE (reference sequence). Trimming at V came to 4 bases and at J to 1 base, leaving 4 bases not matched to a gene. This CDR3 is 15 amino acids long. The CDR3: CASSTRLAGSYEQYF. The CDR3 DNA reads as TGTGCCAGCAGCACTCGACTAGCGGGGTCCTACGAGCAGTACTTC.

This clone was seen once. The chain has TRBV15 and TRBJ1-4; TRBD1 aligns across 7 bases. V was pared by 0 bases and J by 4 bases, with 11 bases of the junction left unmatched. The CDR3 has 18 amino acids. Germline V CDR1 and CDR2: LNHNV, YYDKDF (reference sequence). CDR3 sequence (DNA): TGTGCCACCAGCAGAGAGTTGGCAGGGACAGCAAATAATGAAAAACTGTTTTTT. It encodes CATSRELAGTANNEKLFF.

The chain employs TRBV10-3 and TRBJ2-5; D perhaps matches TRBD1 (6 bases). This CDR3 contains 15 residues. Germline V gene sequence: CDR1 ENHRY, CDR2 SYGVKD. The germline V and J ends were trimmed by 2 bases and 0 bases, with 10 bases remaining between them. The CDR3 DNA reads as TGTGCCATCAGTGAGAACAGGGACCACCAAGAGACCCAGTACTTC. This sequence encodes CAISENRDHQETQYF.

The chain couples TRBV27 to TRBJ1-2; TRBD1 aligns across 8 bases. Germline values: CDR1 MNHEY, CDR2 SMNVEV (reference sequence). J was trimmed by 6 bases and V by 3 bases; bases with no gene match: 3. The CDR3 is 13 residues long. As DNA, the CDR3 is TGTGCCAGCAGTTTGAGACAGGGGAATGGCTACACCTTC. Translation gives CASSLRQGNGYTF.

The chain combines TRBV9 with TRBJ2-1; D possibly corresponds to TRBD2 (6 bases). The CDR3 is made up of 15 amino acids. Germline V lookup: CDR1 SGDLS, CDR2 YYNGEE. With 0 bases removed from V and 3 bases from J, the gap between germline ends came to 10 bases. The DNA of the CDR3 is TGTGCCAGCAGCGTAGGGGGGACTTACTACAATGAGCAGTTCTTC. This codes for CASSVGGTYYNEQFF.

This clone was detected only a few times. The CDR3, as DNA: TGCGCCAGCAGCCCAGACCCCTCGTATGGCTACACCTTC. It encodes CASSPDPSYGYTF. V and J are TRBV4-3 and TRBJ1-2; D is uncertain. The CDR3 covers 13 residues. CDR1 LGHNA and CDR2 YSLEER come from the germline V gene. V lost 4 bases to trimming and J lost 5 bases, with 11 bases between them.

This clone was seen a single time. The genes are TRBV6-1 and TRBJ2-5; unclear D gene. The J call may be faulty, since TRBJ2-7 better matches the DNA end. The germline V gene has CDR1 MNHNS and CDR2 SASEGT. This CDR3 has 12 residues. Written as DNA, the CDR3 is TGTGCCAGCAGGAATACCGGGTACGAGCAGTACTTC. Amino acid sequence: CASRNTGYEQYF.

The chain is built from TRBV28 and TRBJ1-1; unclear D gene. The CDR3 covers 14 residues. Germline V gene sequence: CDR1 MDHEN, CDR2 SYDVKM. Trimming left V 10 bases short and J 3 bases short, with 18 bases between. CDR3 loop: CAIVPGRRYTEAFF. In DNA, the CDR3 is TGTGCCATTGTTCCGGGGAGGCGTTACACTGAAGCTTTCTTT.

The chain joins TRBV19 to TRBJ2-3; 12 bases are a match to TRBD2. The CDR3 sequence is 15 residues long. Germline V gene data show CDR1 as LNHDA and CDR2 as SQIVND (reference sequence). Trimming removed 6 bases from V and 3 bases from J; junction bases left unmatched: 4. The CDR3 region is CASRTLAGGTDTQYF. As DNA, the CDR3 is TGTGCCAGTAGGACACTAGCGGGGGGTACAGATACGCAGTATTTT.

The V gene is TRBV15, the J gene TRBJ1-4; D ambiguous. Per the germline V gene, CDR1 is LNHNV and CDR2 is YYDKDF (reference sequence). Trimming pared 1 base from V and 1 base from J, leaving 7 bases between. The CDR3 length is 15 residues. CDR3: CATSRGPGTNEKLFF. The DNA of the CDR3 is TGTGCCACCAGCAGAGGTCCGGGAACTAATGAAAAACTGTTTTTT.

V gene TRBV28 combines with J gene TRBJ2-1; 14 bases map to TRBD2. The CDR3 spans 15 residues. The V gene end was trimmed by 4 bases and the J gene end by 6 bases; junction bases not matched to a gene: 2. The V gene's germline CDR1 is MDHEN and CDR2 SYDVKM. The CDR3 DNA is TGTGCCAGCAGTTCCGGGACTAGCGGGGGCAATGAGCAGTTCTTC. Translating it yields CASSSGTSGGNEQFF.

The chain links TRBV6-5 to TRBJ1-5; D is ambiguous. This CDR3 is built from 15 residues. V was shortened by 0 bases and J by 1 base, with 7 bases between the two germline ends. CDR1 is MNHEY and CDR2 is SVGAGI in the germline V gene. DNA for the CDR3: TGTGCCAGCAGTTACTCGGCGGGAAGCAATCAGCCCCAGCATTTT. This sequence encodes CASSYSAGSNQPQHF.

This rearrangement joins TRBV9 to TRBJ1-2, with a tentative D call TRBD1 (6 bases). The length of the CDR3 is 14 residues. Germline CDR1 and CDR2: SGDLS and YYNGEE. Trimming pared 2 bases from V and 5 bases from J, leaving 13 bases between. The CDR3 sequence: CASSVGTKPYGYTF. The CDR3 DNA reads as TGTGCCAGCAGCGTGGGGACAAAACCTTATGGCTACACCTTC.

V usage is TRBV5-1 and J usage is TRBJ2-7; the match to TRBD1 covers 7 bases. The CDR3 runs 14 residues. Trimming removed 3 bases from V and 2 bases from J; junction bases left unmatched: 5. Germline CDR1 SGHRS, CDR2 YFSETQ. The CDR3 sequence is CASSYWDRPYEQYF. The CDR3 DNA reads as TGCGCCAGCAGCTATTGGGACAGACCCTACGAGCAGTACTTC.

The gene calls are TRBV11-3 and TRBJ2-1; TRBD2 agrees at 7 bases. This CDR3 spans 15 amino acids. V shed 5 bases and J 4 bases; nucleotides not matched to a gene: 8. Germline V gives CDR1 SGHNT, CDR2 YENEEA. As DNA, the CDR3 is TGTGCCAGCAGCCCGGGACTAACACCGTACAATGAGCAGTTCTTC. Amino acids: CASSPGLTPYNEQFF.